The entry below gives a single T cell receptor (beta chain) sequence along with its context. The germline V gene encodes CDR1 KGHSH and CDR2 LQKENI. V lost 3 bases to trimming and J lost 4 bases; unmatched junction nucleotides: 10. This CDR3 is 17 amino acids long. This record belongs to a study of blood T cell repertoires in COVID-19. Across the study: The United States, Italy and Spain supplied acute and convalescent COVID-19 samples.

In the original workflow: The authors estimated nucleated cell counts from reference gene primer amplification. Repertoires were generated with immunoSEQ multiplex PCR, while TCRdb's copy carries only in-frame clones and drops some. V and J calls plus clone size are reproduced from that table; the DNA served to infer D and trimming. The repertoire holds approximately 110,000 clones, with 82% as singletons. The chain joins TRBV18 to TRBJ2-5; 11 bases are shared with TRBD2. This clonotype was sampled from a man between 65 and 85 years old with acute or convalescent COVID-19. Material for sequencing was peripheral blood. This chain's CDR3 is CASSPAVSGGAAETQYF. In DNA, the CDR3 is TGTGCCAGCTCACCGGCCGTTAGCGGGGGGGCCGCAGAGACCCAGTACTTC.